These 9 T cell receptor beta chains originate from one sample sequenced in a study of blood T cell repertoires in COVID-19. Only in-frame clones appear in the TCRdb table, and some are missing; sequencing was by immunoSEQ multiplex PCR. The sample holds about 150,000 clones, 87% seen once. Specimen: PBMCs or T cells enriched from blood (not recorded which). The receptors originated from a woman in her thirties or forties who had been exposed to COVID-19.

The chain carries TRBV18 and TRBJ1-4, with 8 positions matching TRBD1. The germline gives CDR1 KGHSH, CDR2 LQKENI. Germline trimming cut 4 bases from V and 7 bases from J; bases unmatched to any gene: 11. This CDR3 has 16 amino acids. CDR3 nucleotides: TGTGCCAGCTCACTAAATCCTTGGACAGGGAGTGAAAAACTGTTTTTT. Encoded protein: CASSLNPWTGSEKLFF.

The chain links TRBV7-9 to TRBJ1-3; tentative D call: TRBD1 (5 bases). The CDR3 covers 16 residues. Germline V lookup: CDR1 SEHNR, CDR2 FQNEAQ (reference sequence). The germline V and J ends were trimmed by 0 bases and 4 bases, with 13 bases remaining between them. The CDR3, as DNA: TGTGCCAGCAGCTTAGCCAGTCTTCAGGGAGGAAACACCATATATTTT. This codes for CASSLASLQGGNTIYF.

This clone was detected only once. The CDR3 sequence is CASSHRGTGVNYEQYF. Written as DNA, the CDR3 is TGTGCCAGCAGTCACAGGGGGACAGGGGTAAACTACGAGCAGTACTTC. The chain carries TRBV3-1 (or the pseudogene TRBV3-2) and TRBJ2-7; 10 bases are a match to TRBD1. The CDR3 has 16 residues. With V trimmed by 6 bases and J by 3 bases, 11 bases remained unmatched. Germline CDR1 and CDR2: LGHDT and YNNKEL (reference sequence).

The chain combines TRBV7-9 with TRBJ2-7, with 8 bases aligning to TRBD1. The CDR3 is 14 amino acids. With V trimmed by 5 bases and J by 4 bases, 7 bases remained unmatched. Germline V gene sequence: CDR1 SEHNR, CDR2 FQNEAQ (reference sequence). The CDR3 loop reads CASSHTRGLYEQYF. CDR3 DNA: TGTGCCAGCAGCCATACCAGGGGGCTTTACGAGCAGTACTTC.

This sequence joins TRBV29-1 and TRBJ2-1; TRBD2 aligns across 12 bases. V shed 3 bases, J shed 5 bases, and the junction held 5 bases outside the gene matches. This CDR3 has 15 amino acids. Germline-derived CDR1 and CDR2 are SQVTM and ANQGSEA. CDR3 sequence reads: CSVDPRLAGDNEQFF. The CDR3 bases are TGCAGCGTTGACCCCAGACTAGCGGGGGACAATGAGCAGTTCTTC.

Here the CDR3 reads CSASTKGGPYGYTF. Written as DNA, the CDR3 is TGCAGTGCTAGTACCAAGGGGGGGCCCTATGGCTACACCTTC. The rearrangement joins TRBV20-1 to TRBJ1-2, with D tentatively TRBD1 (6 bases). Trimming left V 3 bases short and J 4 bases short, with 15 bases between. This CDR3 has 14 amino acids. Germline CDR1 and CDR2: DFQATT and SNEGSKA (reference sequence).

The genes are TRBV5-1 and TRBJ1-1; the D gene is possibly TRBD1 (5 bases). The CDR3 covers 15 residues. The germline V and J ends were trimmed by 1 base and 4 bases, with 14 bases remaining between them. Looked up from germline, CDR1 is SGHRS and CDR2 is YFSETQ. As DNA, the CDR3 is TGCGCCAGCAGCTTGTGGGGGGACGGGGGCACTGAAGCTTTCTTT. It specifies CASSLWGDGGTEAFF. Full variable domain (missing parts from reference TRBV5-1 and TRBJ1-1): KAGVTQTPRYLIKTRGQQVTLSCSPISGHRSVSWYQQTPGQGLQFLFEYFSETQRNKGNFPGRFSGRQFSNSRSEMNVSTLELGDSALYLCASSLWGDGGTEAFFGQGTRLTVV.

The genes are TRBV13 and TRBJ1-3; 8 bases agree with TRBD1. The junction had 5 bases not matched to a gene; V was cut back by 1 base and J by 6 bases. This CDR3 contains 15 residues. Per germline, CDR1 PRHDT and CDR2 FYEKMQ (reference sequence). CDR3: CASSLDRDRKNTIYF. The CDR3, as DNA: TGTGCCAGCAGCTTAGACCGGGACAGGAAAAACACCATATATTTT. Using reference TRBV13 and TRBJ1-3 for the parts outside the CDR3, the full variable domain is AAGVIQSPRHLIKEKRETATLKCYPIPRHDTVYWYQQGPGQDPQFLISFYEKMQSDKGSIPDRFSAQQFSDYHSELNMSSLELGDSALYFCASSLDRDRKNTIYFGEGSWLTVV.

CDR3 nucleotides: TGTGCCAGCAAATCTGACGGGAGGGAAGCTTTCTTT. This sequence encodes CASKSDGREAFF. The chain joins TRBV11-2 to TRBJ1-1; D uncertain. With 7 bases removed from V and 8 bases from J, the gap between germline ends came to 14 bases. Looked up from germline, CDR1 is SGHAT and CDR2 is FQNNGV. The CDR3 runs 12 residues.